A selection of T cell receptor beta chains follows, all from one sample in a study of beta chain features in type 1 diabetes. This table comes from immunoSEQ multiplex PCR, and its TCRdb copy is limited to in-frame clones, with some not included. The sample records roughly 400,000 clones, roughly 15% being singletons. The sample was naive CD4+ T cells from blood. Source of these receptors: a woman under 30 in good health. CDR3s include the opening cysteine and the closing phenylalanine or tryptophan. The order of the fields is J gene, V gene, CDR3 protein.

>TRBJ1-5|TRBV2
CASSEHRGGRDSNQPQHF
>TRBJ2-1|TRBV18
CASSPGRGTYNEQFF
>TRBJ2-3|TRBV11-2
CASSPNTDTQYF
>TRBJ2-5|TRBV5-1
CAIGKGDYPQETQYF
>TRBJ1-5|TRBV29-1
CSVGFGSNQPQHF
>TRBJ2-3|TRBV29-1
CSVGTGGSDTQYF
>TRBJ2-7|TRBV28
CASYRSSTYEQYF
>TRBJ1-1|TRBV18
CASSLTGDTEAFF
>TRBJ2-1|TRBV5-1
CASQGTGPPYNEQFF
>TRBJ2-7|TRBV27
CASSSSRRGLAGVYEQYF
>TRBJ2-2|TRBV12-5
CASGSGYTGELFF
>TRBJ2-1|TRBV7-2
CASSSALIAGGRGGEQFF
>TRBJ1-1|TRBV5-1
CASRPFVTGPNTEAFF
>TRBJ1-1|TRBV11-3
CASSRQGNTEAFF
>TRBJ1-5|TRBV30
CAWSPQGNQPQHF
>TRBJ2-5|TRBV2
CASGTQLKETQYF
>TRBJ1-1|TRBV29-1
CSVTLDGYTEAFF
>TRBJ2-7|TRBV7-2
CASSILAGGDEQYF
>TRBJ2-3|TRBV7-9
CASGTGSTDTQYF
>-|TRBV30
CAWSSVAYEQYF
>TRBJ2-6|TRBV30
CAWYLPGRQGPSGANVLTF
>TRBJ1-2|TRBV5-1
CASSWGLQERGYTF